This T cell receptor (beta chain) is from a study of blood T cell repertoires in COVID-19. Study-wide context: Collection of acute and convalescent COVID-19 samples took place in the United States, Italy and Spain.

Authors' analysis steps: Estimated nucleated cell counts came from reference gene primer amplification. Clones were read by immunoSEQ multiplex PCR, and TCRdb kept only the in-frame ones, dropping some. V, J and clone size are those of that table, while D and trimming were read from the DNA. The sample carries approximately 450,000 clones, about 89% recorded once. This CDR3 region has 14 residues. Germline-derived CDR1 and CDR2 are KGHSH and LQKENI. V was pared by 6 bases and J by 7 bases, with 6 bases of the junction left unmatched. The chain employs TRBV18 and TRBJ1-6; 7 bases agree with TRBD1. Sequencing used peripheral blood. The source is a woman aged 30 to 39 with acute or convalescent COVID-19. The CDR3 sequence is CASSRQGSNSPLHF. The CDR3 coding sequence is TGTGCCAGCTCTCGACAGGGATCCAATTCACCCCTCCACTTT.